This TCR beta chain stems from a study of T-cell memory formation after mild COVID-19. Study details: Clustering of TCRs was largely donor specific.

Per the germline V gene, CDR1 is GTSNPN and CDR2 is SVGIG (reference sequence). J was trimmed by 2 bases and V by 1 base; bases with no gene match: 2. The CDR3 totals 14 residues. TCRdb passed the 5' RACE reads through MiXCR, listing each CDR3 protein once. This sample has roughly 200,000 distinct CDR3 sequences, with roughly 17% found just once. The sequence derives from an adult woman who had mild COVID-19 (a few samples of this study predate the infection). Cell type and time point are not known. The rearrangement uses TRBV30 and TRBJ2-7, with 10 bases aligning to TRBD1. Sequenced input: PBMCs or a T cell subset sorted from them (not recorded which). The CDR3 DNA sequence: TGTGCCTGGAGTGGGACAGGGGGAACCTACGAGCAGTACTTC. Translating it yields CAWSGTGGTYEQYF.